A selection of T cell receptor beta chains follows, all from one sample in a study of T cell responses to AZD1222 COVID-19 vaccine. TCRdb keeps only in-frame clones here, not all; method: immunoSEQ multiplex PCR. The profile shows about 97,000 clones, about 88% of them singletons. The sample consisted of peripheral blood, taken on day 0 of AZD1222 vaccination. The receptors originated from an adult in good health. Both conserved end residues are part of each CDR3. The D gene is left open where the match is weak. Expanded clones get a size class; other rows say once, few or many, or leave the size out.

>TRBV18|TRBJ1-6|.|.
CASSPGIPNSPLHF
TGTGCCAGCTCACCGGGGATCCCAAATTCACCCCTCCACTTT
>TRBV10-3|TRBJ2-2|.|.
CAISDPSNTGELFF
TGTGCCATCAGTGATCCCTCGAACACCGGGGAGCTGTTTTTT
>TRBV4-3|TRBJ1-6|.|once
CASSQDRGTYNSPLHF
TGCGCCAGCAGCCAAGATAGAGGGACCTATAATTCACCCCTCCACTTT
>TRBV6-5|TRBJ2-7|.|once
CASTDYEQYF
TGTGCCAGCACGGACTACGAGCAGTACTTC
>TRBV11-2|TRBJ2-7|TRBD1|once
CASSSDRVLLDGQYF
TGTGCCAGCAGCTCGGACAGGGTCCTTTTGGACGGGCAGTACTTC
>TRBV29-1|TRBJ1-5|.|few
CSVTTGSNQPQHF
TGCAGCGTTACCACAGGTAGCAATCAGCCCCAGCATTTT
>TRBV6-4|TRBJ1-6|.|few
CASSRSPGNSPLHF
TGTGCCAGCAGCCGTAGTCCGGGTAATTCACCCCTCCACTTT
>TRBV2|TRBJ2-3|TRBD2|.
CASRPAGLAGVPRGTDTQYF
TGTGCCAGCAGGCCTGCTGGACTAGCGGGGGTCCCTAGGGGCACAGATACGCAGTATTTT
>TRBV11-2|TRBJ2-5|.|.
CASSAAGGRGETQYF
TGTGCCAGCAGCGCAGCAGGGGGGAGGGGAGAGACCCAGTACTTC
>TRBV7-6|TRBJ1-3|TRBD1|once
CASSLRGTASGNTIYF
TGTGCCAGCAGCTTAAGAGGGACAGCCTCTGGAAACACCATATATTTT